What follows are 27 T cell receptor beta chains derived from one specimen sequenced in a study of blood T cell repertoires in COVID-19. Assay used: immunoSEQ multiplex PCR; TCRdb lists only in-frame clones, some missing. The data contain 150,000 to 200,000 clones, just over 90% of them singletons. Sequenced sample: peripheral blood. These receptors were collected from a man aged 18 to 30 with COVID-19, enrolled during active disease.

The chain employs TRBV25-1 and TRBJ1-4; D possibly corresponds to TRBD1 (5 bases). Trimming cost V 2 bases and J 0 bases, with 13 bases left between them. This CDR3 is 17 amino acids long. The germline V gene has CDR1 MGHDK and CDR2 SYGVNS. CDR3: CASSEGARVATNEKLFF. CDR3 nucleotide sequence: TGTGCCAGCAGTGAAGGGGCCCGTGTAGCAACTAATGAAAAACTGTTTTTT.

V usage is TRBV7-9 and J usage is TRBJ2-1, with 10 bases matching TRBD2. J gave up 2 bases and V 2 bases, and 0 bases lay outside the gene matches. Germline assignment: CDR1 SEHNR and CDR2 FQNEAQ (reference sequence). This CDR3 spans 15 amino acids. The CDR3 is CASSLLAGAYNEQFF. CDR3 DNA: TGTGCCAGCAGCTTACTAGCGGGAGCCTACAATGAGCAGTTCTTC.

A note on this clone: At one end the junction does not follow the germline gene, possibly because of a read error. CDR3 nucleotides: TGTGCCAGCAGGGGTGGAACTAATGAAAAACTGCTTTTT. Translating gives CASRGGTNEKLLF. The V call is TRBV12-3 or TRBV12-4, the J call TRBJ1-4; D is undetermined. This CDR3 region has 13 residues.

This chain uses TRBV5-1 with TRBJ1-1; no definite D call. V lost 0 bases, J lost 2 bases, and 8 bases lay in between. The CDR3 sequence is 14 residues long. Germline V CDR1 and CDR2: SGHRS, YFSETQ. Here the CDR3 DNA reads TGCGCCAGCAGCTTGGACAGATTTAACACTGAAGCTTTCTTT. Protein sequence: CASSLDRFNTEAFF. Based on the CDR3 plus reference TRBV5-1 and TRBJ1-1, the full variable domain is KAGVTQTPRYLIKTRGQQVTLSCSPISGHRSVSWYQQTPGQGLQFLFEYFSETQRNKGNFPGRFSGRQFSNSRSEMNVSTLELGDSALYLCASSLDRFNTEAFFGQGTRLTVV.

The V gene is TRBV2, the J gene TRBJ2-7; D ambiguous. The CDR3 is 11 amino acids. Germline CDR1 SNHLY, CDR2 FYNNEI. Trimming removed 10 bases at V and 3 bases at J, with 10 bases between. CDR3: CATSLGYEQYF. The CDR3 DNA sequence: TGTGCCACCTCCCTCGGCTACGAGCAGTACTTC.

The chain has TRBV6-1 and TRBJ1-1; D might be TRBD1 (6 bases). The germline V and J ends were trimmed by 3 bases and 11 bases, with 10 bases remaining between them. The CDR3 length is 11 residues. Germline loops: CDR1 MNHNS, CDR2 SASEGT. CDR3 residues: CASSEGAWAFF. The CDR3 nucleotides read TGTGCCAGCAGTGAGGGGGCCTGGGCTTTCTTT.

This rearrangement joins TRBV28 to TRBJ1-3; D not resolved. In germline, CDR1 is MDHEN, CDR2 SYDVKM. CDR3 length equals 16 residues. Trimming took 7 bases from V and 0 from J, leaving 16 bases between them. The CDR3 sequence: CASTPNEGISGNTIYF. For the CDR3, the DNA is TGTGCCAGCACCCCGAACGAGGGCATCTCTGGAAACACCATATATTTT.

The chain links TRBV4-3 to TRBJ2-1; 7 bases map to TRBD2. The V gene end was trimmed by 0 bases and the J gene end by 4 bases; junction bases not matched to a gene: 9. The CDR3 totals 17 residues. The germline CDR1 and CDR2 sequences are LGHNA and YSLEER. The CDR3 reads CASSQDLAASGYNEQFF. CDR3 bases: TGCGCCAGCAGCCAAGACCTTGCGGCTAGCGGTTACAATGAGCAGTTCTTC.

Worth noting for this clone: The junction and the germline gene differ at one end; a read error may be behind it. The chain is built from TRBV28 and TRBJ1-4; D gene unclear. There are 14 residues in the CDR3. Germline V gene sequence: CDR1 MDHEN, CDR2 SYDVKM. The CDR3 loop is CASSPGSFGEKLLF. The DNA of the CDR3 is TGTGCCAGCAGCCCGGGGAGTTTCGGGGAAAAACTGCTTTTT.

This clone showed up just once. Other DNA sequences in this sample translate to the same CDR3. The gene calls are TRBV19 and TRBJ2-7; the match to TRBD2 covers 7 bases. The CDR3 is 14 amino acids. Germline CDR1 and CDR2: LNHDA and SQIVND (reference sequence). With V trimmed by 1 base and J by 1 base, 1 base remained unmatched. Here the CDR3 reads CASSIAGGSYEQYF. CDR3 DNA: TGTGCCAGTAGTATAGCGGGAGGATCCTACGAGCAGTACTTC.

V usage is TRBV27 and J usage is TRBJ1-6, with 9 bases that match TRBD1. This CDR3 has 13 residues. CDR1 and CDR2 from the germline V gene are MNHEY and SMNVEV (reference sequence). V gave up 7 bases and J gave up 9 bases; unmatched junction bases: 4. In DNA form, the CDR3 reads TGTGCCAGCAAAGGACAGGGGAGTTCACCCCTCCACTTT. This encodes CASKGQGSSPLHF.

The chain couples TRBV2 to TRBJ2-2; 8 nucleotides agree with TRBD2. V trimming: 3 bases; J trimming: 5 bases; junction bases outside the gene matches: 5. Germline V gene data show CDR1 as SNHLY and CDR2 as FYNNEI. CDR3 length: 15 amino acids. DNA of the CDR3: TGTGCCAGCAGTGACGGGGGGGCTGGGACCGGGGAGCTGTTTTTT. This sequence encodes CASSDGGAGTGELFF.

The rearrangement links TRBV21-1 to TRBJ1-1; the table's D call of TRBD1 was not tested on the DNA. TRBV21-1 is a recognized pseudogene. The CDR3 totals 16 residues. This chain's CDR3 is CASSKEGRGLEAEAFF. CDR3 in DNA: TGTGCCAGCAGCAAAGAGGGCAGGGGGCTGGAGGCTGAAGCTTTCTTT.

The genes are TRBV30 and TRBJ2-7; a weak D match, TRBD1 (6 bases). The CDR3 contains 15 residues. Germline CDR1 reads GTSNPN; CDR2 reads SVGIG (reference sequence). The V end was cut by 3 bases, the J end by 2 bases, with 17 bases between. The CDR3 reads CAWRAQGQPPYEQYF. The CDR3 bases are TGTGCCTGGAGGGCGCAGGGGCAACCCCCCTACGAGCAGTACTTC. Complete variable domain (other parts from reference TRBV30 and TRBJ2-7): SQTIHQWPATLVQPVGSPLSLECTVEGTSNPNLYWYRQAAGRGLQLLFYSVGIGQISSEVPQNLSASRPQDRQFILSSKKLLLSDSGFYLCAWRAQGQPPYEQYFGPGTRLTVT.

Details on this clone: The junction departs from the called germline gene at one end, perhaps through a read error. CDR3 protein: CASSFSRTGTFGEKLLF. CDR3 nucleotide sequence: TGTGCCAGCAGCTTCTCACGGACAGGGACATTCGGTGAAAAACTGCTTTTT. The chain is built from TRBV11-2 and TRBJ1-4; 8 nucleotides align to TRBD1. CDR3 length: 17 amino acids. Germline V CDR1 and CDR2: SGHAT, FQNNGV.

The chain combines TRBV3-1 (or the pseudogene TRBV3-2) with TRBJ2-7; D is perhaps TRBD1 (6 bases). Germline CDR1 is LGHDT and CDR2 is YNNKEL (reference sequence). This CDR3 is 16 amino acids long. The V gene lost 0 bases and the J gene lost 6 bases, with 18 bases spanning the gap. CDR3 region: CASSQEIGQPFTEQYF. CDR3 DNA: TGTGCCAGCAGCCAAGAAATAGGACAGCCTTTCACCGAGCAGTACTTC.

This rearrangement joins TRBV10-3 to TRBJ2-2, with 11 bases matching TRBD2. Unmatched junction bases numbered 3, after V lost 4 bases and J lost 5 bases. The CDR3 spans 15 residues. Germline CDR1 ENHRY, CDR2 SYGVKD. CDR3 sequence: CAISGRLAGTGELFF. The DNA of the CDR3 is TGTGCCATCAGTGGAAGACTAGCGGGAACCGGGGAGCTGTTTTTT.

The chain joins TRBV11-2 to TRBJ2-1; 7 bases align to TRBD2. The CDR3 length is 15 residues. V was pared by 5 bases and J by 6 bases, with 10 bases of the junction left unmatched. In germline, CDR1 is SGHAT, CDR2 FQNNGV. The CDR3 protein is CASSPPRLAGNEQFF. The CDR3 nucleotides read TGTGCCAGCAGCCCCCCTCGACTAGCAGGCAATGAGCAGTTCTTC.

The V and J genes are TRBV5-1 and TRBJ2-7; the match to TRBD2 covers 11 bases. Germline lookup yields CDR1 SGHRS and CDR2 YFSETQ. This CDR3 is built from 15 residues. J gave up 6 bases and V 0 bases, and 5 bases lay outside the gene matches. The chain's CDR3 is CASSLVGSGRAEQYF. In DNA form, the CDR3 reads TGCGCCAGCAGCTTGGTGGGTAGCGGGAGGGCCGAGCAGTACTTC. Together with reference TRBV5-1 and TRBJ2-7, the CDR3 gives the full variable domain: KAGVTQTPRYLIKTRGQQVTLSCSPISGHRSVSWYQQTPGQGLQFLFEYFSETQRNKGNFPGRFSGRQFSNSRSEMNVSTLELGDSALYLCASSLVGSGRAEQYFGPGTRLTVT.

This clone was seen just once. The CDR3 spells CASSDRWGTGETQYF. CDR3 nucleotides: TGTGCCAGCAGTGACCGCTGGGGAACGGGGGAGACCCAGTACTTC. The gene calls are TRBV28 and TRBJ2-5; tentative D call: TRBD2 (5 bases). CDR1 is MDHEN, CDR2 SYDVKM, per germline. V lost 5 bases and J lost 5, with 18 bases in between. The CDR3 is 15 residues long.

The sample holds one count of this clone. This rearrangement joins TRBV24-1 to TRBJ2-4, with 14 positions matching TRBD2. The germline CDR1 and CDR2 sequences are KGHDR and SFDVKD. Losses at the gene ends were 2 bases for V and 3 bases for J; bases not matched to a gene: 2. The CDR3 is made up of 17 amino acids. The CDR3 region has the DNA TGTGCCACCAGTGATTGGACTAGCGGGAGGATCAAAAACATTCAGTACTTC. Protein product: CATSDWTSGRIKNIQYF.

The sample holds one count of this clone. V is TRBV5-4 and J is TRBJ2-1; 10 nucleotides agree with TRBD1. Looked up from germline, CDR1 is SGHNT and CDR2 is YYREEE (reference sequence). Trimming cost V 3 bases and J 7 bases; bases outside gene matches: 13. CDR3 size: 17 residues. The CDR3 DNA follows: TGTGCCAGCAGCTCGGGCGGTCCGGGACAGGGGAAAAATGAGCAGTTCTTC. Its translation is CASSSGGPGQGKNEQFF.

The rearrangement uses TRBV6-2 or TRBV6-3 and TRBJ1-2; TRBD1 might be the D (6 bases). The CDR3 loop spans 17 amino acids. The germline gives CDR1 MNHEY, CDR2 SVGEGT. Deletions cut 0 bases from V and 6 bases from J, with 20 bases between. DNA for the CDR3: TGTGCCAGCAGTTACTCCCCGAAGTCATCAGGGGCCCATGGCTACACCTTC. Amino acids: CASSYSPKSSGAHGYTF.

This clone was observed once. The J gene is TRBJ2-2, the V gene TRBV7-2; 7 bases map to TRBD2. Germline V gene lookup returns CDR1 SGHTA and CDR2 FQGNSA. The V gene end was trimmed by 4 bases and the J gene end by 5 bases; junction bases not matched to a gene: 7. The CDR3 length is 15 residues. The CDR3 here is CASSWSGAVTGELFF. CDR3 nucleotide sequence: TGTGCCAGCAGCTGGAGCGGGGCTGTAACCGGGGAGCTGTTTTTT. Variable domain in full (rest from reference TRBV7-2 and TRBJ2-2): GAGVSQSPSNKVTEKGKDVELRCDPISGHTALYWYRQSLGQGLEFLIYFQGNSAPDKSGLPSDRFSAERTGGSVSTLTIQRTQQEDSAVYLCASSWSGAVTGELFFGEGSRLTVL.

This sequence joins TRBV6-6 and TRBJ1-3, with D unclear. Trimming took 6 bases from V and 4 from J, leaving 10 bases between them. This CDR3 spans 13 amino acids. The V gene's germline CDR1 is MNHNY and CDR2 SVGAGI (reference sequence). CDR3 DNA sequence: TGTGCCAGCAGGGGCAGCCAAGGAAACACCATATATTTT. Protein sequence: CASRGSQGNTIYF.

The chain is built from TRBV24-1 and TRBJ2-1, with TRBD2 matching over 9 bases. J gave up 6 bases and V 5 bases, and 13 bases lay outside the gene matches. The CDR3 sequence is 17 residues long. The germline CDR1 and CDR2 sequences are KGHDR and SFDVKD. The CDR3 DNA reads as TGTGCCACCAGTGGGCCGACTAGCGGTAGGCCTGGCAATGAGCAGTTCTTC. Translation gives CATSGPTSGRPGNEQFF.

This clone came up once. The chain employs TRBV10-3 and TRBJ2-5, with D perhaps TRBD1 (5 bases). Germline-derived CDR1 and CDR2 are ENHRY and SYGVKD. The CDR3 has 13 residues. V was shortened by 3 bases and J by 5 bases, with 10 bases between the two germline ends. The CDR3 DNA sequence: TGTGCCATCAGTGAAACAGGCCCCGAGACCCAGTACTTC. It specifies CAISETGPETQYF.